The rows below give T cell receptor beta chains drawn from one sample of a study of beta chain features in type 1 diabetes. The assay was immunoSEQ multiplex PCR, and TCRdb's table has in-frame clones only and misses some. The data show about 350,000 clones, roughly a fifth seen once. Sequencing was performed on naive CD4+ T cells from blood. All receptors derive from a woman aged 18-29 years in good health. The CDR3 runs from the conserved cysteine through the conserved F or W. D genes are given only for firm matches. Some rows have no size entry. The others give once, few or many, or a class for an expanded clone.

J gene,clone size,V gene,D gene,CDR3 DNA,CDR3 protein
TRBJ2-7,NA,TRBV6-5,TRBD1,TGTGCCAGCAGACAAACAGGGGTGCCCTCATACGAGCAGTACTTC,CASRQTGVPSYEQYF
TRBJ2-5,few,TRBV5-1,TRBD1,TGCGCCAGCAGCTTGGTGACAGGGGGCGTGGAGACCCAGTACTTC,CASSLVTGGVETQYF
TRBJ1-5,few,TRBV30,TRBD1,TGTGCCTGGAGTACAGGGGACAATCAGCCCCAGCATTTT,CAWSTGDNQPQHF
TRBJ2-2,NA,TRBV28,NA,TGTGCCAGCACGGGGGGCGTCTACACCGGGGAGCTGTTTTTT,CASTGGVYTGELFF
TRBJ1-2,NA,TRBV4-1,NA,TGCGCCAGCGGTACAGAACCTAACTATGGCTACACCTTC,CASGTEPNYGYTF
TRBJ2-7,NA,TRBV7-9,TRBD1,TGTGCCAGCAGCTATTACCGGGACAGGGGCTACGAGCAGTACTTC,CASSYYRDRGYEQYF
TRBJ2-3,NA,TRBV5-1,NA,TGCGCCAGCAGTCGGGCGGGGGCCACTAGCACAGATACGCAGTATTTT,CASSRAGATSTDTQYF
TRBJ2-5,NA,TRBV5-1,TRBD1,TGCGCCAGCAGCACTGGGACAGGACAAGAGACCCAGTACTTC,CASSTGTGQETQYF
TRBJ2-2,NA,TRBV4-3,NA,TGCGCCAGCAGCCACTCTAGCGTCTCCGGGGAGCTGTTTTTT,CASSHSSVSGELFF
TRBJ2-1,few,TRBV7-3,TRBD1,TGTGCCAGCAGTCCCGGGACAGCAAACAATGAGCAGTTCTTC,CASSPGTANNEQFF
TRBJ2-5,few,TRBV5-1,TRBD2,TGCGCCAGCACCGAGGGACTAGCGGAAGAGACCCAGTACTTC,CASTEGLAEETQYF
TRBJ2-1,few,TRBV6-6,TRBD1,TGTGCCAGCAGTACAGGGGGCAAAGAGCAGTTCTTC,CASSTGGKEQFF
TRBJ2-1,NA,TRBV11-2,TRBD2,TGTGCCAGCAGCTTAGACCGGGAGGGGTACAATGAGCAGTTCTTC,CASSLDREGYNEQFF
TRBJ1-2,NA,TRBV18,NA,TGTGCCAGCTCACCACGTGGCAGGGGAGATTATCGTAATGGCTACACCTTC,CASSPRGRGDYRNGYTF
TRBJ1-2,NA,TRBV6-5,TRBD1,TGTGCCTGCCGGCAGGGGGCTAACTATGGCTACACCTTC,CACRQGANYGYTF
TRBJ2-3,few,TRBV7-9,TRBD2,TGTGCCAGCACCCTAGCGGGAGGGACAGATACGCAGTATTTT,CASTLAGGTDTQYF
TRBJ1-2,NA,TRBV4-1,TRBD1,TGCGCCAGCAGCCGAGGGACAGGGTCTGGAAAAGGCTACACCTTC,CASSRGTGSGKGYTF
TRBJ1-2,few,TRBV7-2,NA,TGTGCCAGCAGCTTAGTCCGGGAAGGTGGCTACACCTTC,CASSLVREGGYTF
TRBJ2-3,few,TRBV5-1,TRBD2,TGCGCCAGCAGCTACGTGGGCGGGAGCAGCACAGATACGCAGTATTTT,CASSYVGGSSTDTQYF
TRBJ2-2,few,TRBV30,TRBD2,TGTGCCTGGTCTAGCGGGAGGGTGAACACCGGGGAGCTGTTTTTT,CAWSSGRVNTGELFF
TRBJ2-5,few,TRBV4-2,TRBD2,TGTGCCAGCAGCCAGACCGGGACTAGTATGGAGACCCAGTACTTC,CASSQTGTSMETQYF
TRBJ1-4,few,TRBV25-1,NA,TGTGCCAGCAGTGCGGACACGGGCGAAAAACTGTTTTTT,CASSADTGEKLFF
TRBJ2-3,few,TRBV4-1,TRBD1,TGCGCCAGCAGCGACACAGGGGGATCCACAGATACGCAGTATTTT,CASSDTGGSTDTQYF
TRBJ2-3,few,TRBV5-4,TRBD2,TGTGCCAGCACCCGTCAGCTAGCGGGAGCGGCAGATACGCAGTATTTT,CASTRQLAGAADTQYF
TRBJ1-2,few,TRBV4-2,TRBD1,TGTGCCAGCAGCCAAGAGGTGGGACAGCCCTATGGCTACACCTTC,CASSQEVGQPYGYTF
TRBJ1-4,NA,TRBV5-1,TRBD1,TGCGCCAGCAGCTTGGGGTCAGGGGGTGTGGAAAAACTGTTTTTT,CASSLGSGGVEKLFF
TRBJ2-7,few,TRBV30,TRBD1,TGTGCCTGGAGTGCGGGACAGGGCTACGAGCAGTACTTC,CAWSAGQGYEQYF
TRBJ1-2,few,TRBV4-1,NA,TGCGCCAGCAGCCAAGGACGACAGCGGGGCGCCTATGGCTACACCTTC,CASSQGRQRGAYGYTF
TRBJ2-4,NA,TRBV7-8,NA,TGTGCCAGCAGCTTAATTCGCATCGGGGGCATTCAGTACTTC,CASSLIRIGGIQYF
TRBJ2-1,NA,TRBV4-2,TRBD2,TGTGCCAGCAGCCAAGCTAGCGGGACCTACAATGAGCAGTTCTTC,CASSQASGTYNEQFF
TRBJ2-7,few,TRBV7-9,TRBD1,TGTGCCAGCAGCGGCCGGGACAGGGGCCACGAGCAGTACTTC,CASSGRDRGHEQYF
TRBJ1-2,NA,TRBV5-4,NA,TGTGCCAGCAGCTCCCCGACAGGCCCTAACTATGGCTACACCTTC,CASSSPTGPNYGYTF
TRBJ2-1,few,TRBV27,TRBD1,TGTGCCAGCAGTCGCACCGGGACAGGGCAAGTAAGGAAGCAGTTCTTC,CASSRTGTGQVRKQFF
TRBJ1-5,NA,TRBV7-2,NA,TGTGCCAGCAGCCAAAATAGGGGGAGTCAGCCCCAGCATTTT,CASSQNRGSQPQHF
TRBJ2-1,few,TRBV29-1,NA,TGCAGCGGCCGCCGATACGCGGGTATATACAATGAGCAGTTCTTC,CSGRRYAGIYNEQFF
TRBJ1-5,few,TRBV5-6,NA,TGTGCCAGTTCACCGCAGGGCCTGTTTCAGCCCCAGCATTTT,CASSPQGLFQPQHF
TRBJ2-4,NA,TRBV7-9,NA,TGTGCCAGCGCCCGGGAGAGCATTCAGTACTTC,CASARESIQYF
TRBJ2-3,NA,TRBV9,TRBD2,TGTGCCAGCAGCGCCCGGACTAGCGGGAGTACAGATACGCAGTATTTT,CASSARTSGSTDTQYF
TRBJ2-7,NA,TRBV4-1,NA,TGCGCCAGCAGCCAAAGACTAAGCCGTGGTGACGAGCAGTACTTC,CASSQRLSRGDEQYF
TRBJ1-1,few,TRBV7-2,NA,TGTGCCAGCAGCTTAGCGTTGGCCCTCAACACTGAAGCTTTCTTT,CASSLALALNTEAFF
TRBJ2-3,NA,TRBV10-3,TRBD2,TGTGCCACCCGGGAGGGGGTCGCAGATACGCAGTATTTT,CATREGVADTQYF
TRBJ2-1,NA,TRBV11-1,TRBD2,TGTGCCAGCAGCTCATTCGAGCGGGAGAGGGCGTTCTTC,CASSSFERERAFF
TRBJ2-3,NA,TRBV7-9,NA,TGTGCCAGCAGCTTAGACAGGAGCACAGATACGCAGTATTTT,CASSLDRSTDTQYF
TRBJ2-1,NA,TRBV9,NA,TGTGCCAGCAGCGTCGGGACTGCCGCCTACAATGAGCAGTTCTTC,CASSVGTAAYNEQFF
TRBJ1-4,NA,TRBV5-6,NA,TGTGCCAGCAGCTCTTCACTCGGGGAAAAACTGTTTTTT,CASSSSLGEKLFF
TRBJ1-1,NA,TRBV5-1,NA,TGCGCCAGCAGCTTGGAGACAGTTGAAGCTTTCTTT,CASSLETVEAFF
TRBJ2-5,few,TRBV6-5,NA,TGTGCCAGCAGTCCCAGGACAGTTCAAGAGACCCAGTACTTC,CASSPRTVQETQYF
TRBJ2-5,NA,TRBV2,NA,TGTGCCAGCAGGCCGGGCCAAGAGACCCAGTACTTC,CASRPGQETQYF